These 4 T cell receptor beta chains were all obtained from the same sample, sequenced in a study of shared clonotypes between healthy human individuals. Naive CD8 cells were CD45RO-negative, positively selected for CCR7, excluding terminally differentiated effector memory CD45RA+ cells. The protocol was immunoSEQ multiplex PCR, while the TCRdb copy is restricted to in-frame clones and leaves out a portion. Among about 2.2 million clones listed, about 93% were seen once. Material: naive CD8+ T cells from PBMCs. The source is a man aged 18-30 years in good health. Some clones in this sample may be carry-over from other donors' samples.

This clone has just one count. V is TRBV7-6 and J is TRBJ2-3; D gene uncertain. Germline V gene data show CDR1 as SGHVS and CDR2 as FNYEAQ. The CDR3 consists of 14 residues. Trimming stripped 1 base from V and 4 bases from J, with 9 bases between. As DNA, the CDR3 is TGTGCCAGCAGCTTAGAGTCTCGAGCAGATACGCAGTATTTT. Translating it yields CASSLESRADTQYF.

The chain uses TRBV9 and TRBJ1-2; D call uncertain. The V end lost 6 bases, the J end lost 4 bases, and 19 bases lay between the germline ends. The CDR3 is 15 residues long. Per the germline V gene, CDR1 is SGDLS and CDR2 is YYNGEE. In nucleotides, the CDR3 is TGTGCCAGCAACCACGATCCCCAGTTCCTCTATGGCTACACCTTC. Protein sequence: CASNHDPQFLYGYTF.

The chain employs TRBV7-9 and TRBJ1-5, with 8 positions matching TRBD1. In germline, CDR1 is SEHNR, CDR2 FQNEAQ (reference sequence). The CDR3 spans 15 residues. V was pared by 5 bases and J by 2 bases, with 5 bases of the junction left unmatched. The CDR3 region has the DNA TGTGCCAGCAGCCCGGACAGGGTGGGCAATCAGCCCCAGCATTTT. Translation: CASSPDRVGNQPQHF.

This clone was detected once. J is TRBJ2-2 and V is TRBV9; unclear D gene. Trimming shortened V by 3 bases and J by 7 bases, and 4 bases separated the two germline ends. The CDR3 covers 11 residues. CDR1 and CDR2 from the germline V gene are SGDLS and YYNGEE. CDR3 in amino acids: CASSGLGELFF. CDR3 DNA: TGTGCCAGCAGCGGACTCGGGGAGCTGTTTTTT.